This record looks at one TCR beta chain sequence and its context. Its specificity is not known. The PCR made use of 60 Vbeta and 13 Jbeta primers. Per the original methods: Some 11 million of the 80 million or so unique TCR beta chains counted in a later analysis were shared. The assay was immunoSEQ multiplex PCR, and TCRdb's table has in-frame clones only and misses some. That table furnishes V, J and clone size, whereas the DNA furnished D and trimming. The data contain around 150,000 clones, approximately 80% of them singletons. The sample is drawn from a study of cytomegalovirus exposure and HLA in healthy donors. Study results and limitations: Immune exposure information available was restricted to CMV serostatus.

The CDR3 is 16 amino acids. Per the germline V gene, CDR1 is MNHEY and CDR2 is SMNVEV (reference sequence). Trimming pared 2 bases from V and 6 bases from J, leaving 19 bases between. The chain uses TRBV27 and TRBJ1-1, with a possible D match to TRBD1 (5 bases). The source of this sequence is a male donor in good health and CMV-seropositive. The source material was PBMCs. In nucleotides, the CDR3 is TGTGCCAGCAGTTTAGGCCAGGGCACGTGGGGCTCTGAAGCTTTCTTT. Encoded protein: CASSLGQGTWGSEAFF.